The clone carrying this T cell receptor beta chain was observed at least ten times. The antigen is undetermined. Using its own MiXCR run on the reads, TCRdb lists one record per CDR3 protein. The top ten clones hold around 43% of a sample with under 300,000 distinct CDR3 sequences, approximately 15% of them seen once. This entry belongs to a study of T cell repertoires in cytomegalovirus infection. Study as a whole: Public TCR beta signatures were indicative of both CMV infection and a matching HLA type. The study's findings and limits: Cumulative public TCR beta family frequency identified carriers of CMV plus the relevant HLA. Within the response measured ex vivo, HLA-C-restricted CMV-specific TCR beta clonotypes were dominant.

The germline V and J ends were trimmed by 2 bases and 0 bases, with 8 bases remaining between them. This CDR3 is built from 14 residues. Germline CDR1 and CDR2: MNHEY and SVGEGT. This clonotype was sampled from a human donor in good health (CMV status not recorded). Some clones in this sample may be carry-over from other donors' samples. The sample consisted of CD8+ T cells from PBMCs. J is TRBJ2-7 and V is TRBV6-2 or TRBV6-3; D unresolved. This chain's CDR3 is CASSYAPYSYEQYF. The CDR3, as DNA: TGTGCCAGCAGTTACGCGCCGTACTCCTACGAGCAGTACTTC.